This T cell receptor beta chain was captured in a study of cytomegalovirus exposure and HLA in healthy donors. This clone was counted a few times. The V end lost 6 bases, the J end lost 1 base, and 15 bases lay between the germline ends. The germline gives CDR1 KGHSH, CDR2 LQKENI. This CDR3 has 16 residues. Sequenced by immunoSEQ multiplex PCR; TCRdb stores in-frame clones only, minus some. The sample lists 120,000 or so clones; around 86% were seen once. The TCR was taken from a woman aged 18-29 years in good health and CMV-seronegative. The chain carries TRBV18 and TRBJ2-2, with a possible D match to TRBD1 (5 bases). Sample: PBMCs. CDR3 protein: CASSTTPGQNTGELFF. The CDR3 DNA sequence: TGTGCCAGCTCGACCACCCCAGGACAGAACACCGGGGAGCTGTTTTTT.